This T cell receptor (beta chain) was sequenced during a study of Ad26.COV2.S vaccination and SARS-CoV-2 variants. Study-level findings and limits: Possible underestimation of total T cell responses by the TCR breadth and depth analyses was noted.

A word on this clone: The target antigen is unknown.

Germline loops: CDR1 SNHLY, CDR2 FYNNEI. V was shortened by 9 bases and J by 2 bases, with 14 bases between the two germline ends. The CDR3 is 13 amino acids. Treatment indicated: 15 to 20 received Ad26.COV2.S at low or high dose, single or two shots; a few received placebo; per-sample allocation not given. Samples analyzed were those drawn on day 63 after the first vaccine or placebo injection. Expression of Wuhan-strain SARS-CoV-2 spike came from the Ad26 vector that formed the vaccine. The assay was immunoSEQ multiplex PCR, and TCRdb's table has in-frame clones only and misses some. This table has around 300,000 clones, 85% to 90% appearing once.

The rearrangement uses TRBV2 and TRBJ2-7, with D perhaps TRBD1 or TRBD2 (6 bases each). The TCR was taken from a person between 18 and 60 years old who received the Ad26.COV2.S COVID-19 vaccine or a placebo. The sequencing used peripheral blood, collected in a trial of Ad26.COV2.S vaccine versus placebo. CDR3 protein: CASRGQVTYEQYF. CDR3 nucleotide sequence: TGTGCCAGTCGGGGGCAGGTGACCTACGAGCAGTACTTC.